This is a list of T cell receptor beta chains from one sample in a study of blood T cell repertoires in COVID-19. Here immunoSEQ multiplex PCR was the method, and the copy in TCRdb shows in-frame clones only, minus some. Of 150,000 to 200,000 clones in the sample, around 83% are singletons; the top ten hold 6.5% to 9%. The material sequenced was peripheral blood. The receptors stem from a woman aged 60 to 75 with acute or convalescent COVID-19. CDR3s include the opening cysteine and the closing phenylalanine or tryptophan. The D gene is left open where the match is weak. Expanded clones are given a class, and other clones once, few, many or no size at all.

CAWTGLSNTIYF	TGTGCCTGGACCGGACTCTCAAACACCATATATTTT	-	TRBJ1-3	TRBV30	-
CASSPQLEMNTEAFF	TGCGCCAGCAGCCCCCAACTGGAGATGAACACTGAAGCTTTCTTT	few	TRBJ1-1	TRBV5-1	-
CASSFRPEGEQFF	TGCGCCAGCAGCTTCAGGCCCGAGGGTGAGCAGTTCTTC	once	TRBJ2-1	TRBV5-1	-
CASSRTGGDYGYTF	TGTGCCAGCAGTCGCACAGGGGGCGACTATGGCTACACCTTC	-	TRBJ1-2	TRBV25-1	TRBD1
CASSLAGGPGNEQFF	TGTGCCAGCAGCTTAGCGGGAGGGCCTGGCAATGAGCAGTTCTTC	-	TRBJ2-1	TRBV7-9	TRBD2
CASSQILLAGEGNEQFF	TGTGCCAGCAGCCAAATCCTACTAGCGGGAGAGGGAAATGAGCAGTTCTTC	few	TRBJ2-1	TRBV4-2	TRBD2
CASSLTGGAGYGYTF	TGTGCCAGCAGCTTAACGGGCGGGGCAGGCTATGGCTACACCTTC	-	TRBJ1-2	TRBV7-3	-
CASSLVGGVSYEQYF	TGTGCCAGCAGCTTAGTAGGGGGAGTCTCCTACGAGCAGTACTTC	-	TRBJ2-7	TRBV11-2	-
CASKAPPSSNEKLFF	TGTGCCAGCAAAGCCCCGCCTTCGAGTAATGAAAAACTGTTTTTT	-	TRBJ1-4	TRBV3-1/TRBV3-2	-
CASSLTTSVHEQFF	TGTGCCAGCAGCTTAACGACTAGCGTGCATGAGCAGTTCTTC	-	TRBJ2-1	TRBV7-3	TRBD2
CSARDPPEAFF	TGCAGTGCTAGAGATCCTCCTGAAGCTTTCTTT	once	TRBJ1-1	TRBV20-1	-
CASSTAGGLLRFEQFF	TGCGCCAGCAGCACAGCGGGAGGCCTACTTCGGTTTGAGCAGTTCTTC	-	TRBJ2-1	TRBV5-1	TRBD2
CASSSGQGASEAFF	TGTGCCAGCAGCTCGGGACAGGGGGCTTCTGAAGCTTTCTTT	-	TRBJ1-1	TRBV7-9	TRBD1
CASSDDPSGEGYGYTF	TGTGCCAGTAGTGACGACCCCTCGGGGGAGGGCTATGGCTACACCTTC	-	TRBJ1-2	TRBV19	-
CASSLGTGVYSNQPQHF	TGTGCCAGCAGCTTGGGCACAGGGGTTTATAGCAATCAGCCCCAGCATTTT	-	TRBJ1-5	TRBV5-8	TRBD1
CASSRSGSSYNEQFF	TGTGCCAGCAGTCGTAGCGGGAGCTCCTACAATGAGCAGTTCTTC	-	TRBJ2-1	TRBV9	TRBD2
CASSLGGYGYTF	TGTGCCAGCAGCCTCGGAGGGTATGGCTACACCTTC	once	TRBJ1-2	TRBV2	-